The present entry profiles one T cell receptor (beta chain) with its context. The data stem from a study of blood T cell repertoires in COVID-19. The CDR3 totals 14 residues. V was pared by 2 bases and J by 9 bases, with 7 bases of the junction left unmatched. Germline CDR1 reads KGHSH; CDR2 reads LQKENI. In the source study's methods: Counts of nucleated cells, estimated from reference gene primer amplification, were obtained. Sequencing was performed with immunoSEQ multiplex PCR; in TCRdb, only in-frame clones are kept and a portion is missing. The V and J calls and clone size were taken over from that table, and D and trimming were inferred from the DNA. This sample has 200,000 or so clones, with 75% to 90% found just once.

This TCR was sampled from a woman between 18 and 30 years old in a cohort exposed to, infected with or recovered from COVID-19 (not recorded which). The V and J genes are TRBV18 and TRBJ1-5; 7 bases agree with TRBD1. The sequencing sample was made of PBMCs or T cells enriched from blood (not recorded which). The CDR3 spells CASSPYDRDGPQHF. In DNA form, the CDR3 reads TGTGCCAGCTCACCATACGACAGGGACGGGCCCCAGCATTTT.